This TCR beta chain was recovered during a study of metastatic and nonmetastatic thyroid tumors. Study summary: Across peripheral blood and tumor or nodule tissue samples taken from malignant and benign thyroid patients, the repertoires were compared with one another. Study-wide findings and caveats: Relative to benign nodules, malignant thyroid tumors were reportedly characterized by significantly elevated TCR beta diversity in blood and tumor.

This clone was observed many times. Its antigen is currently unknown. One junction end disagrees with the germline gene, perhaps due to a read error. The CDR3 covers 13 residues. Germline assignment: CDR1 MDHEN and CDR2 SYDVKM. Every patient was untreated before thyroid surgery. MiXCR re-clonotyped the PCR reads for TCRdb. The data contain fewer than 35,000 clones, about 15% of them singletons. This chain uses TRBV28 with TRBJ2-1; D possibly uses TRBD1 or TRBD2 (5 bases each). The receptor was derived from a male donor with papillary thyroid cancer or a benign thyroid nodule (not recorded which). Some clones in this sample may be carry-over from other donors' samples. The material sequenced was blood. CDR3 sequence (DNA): TGTGCCAGCAGTGAGTCCGGGACCCCAGGGTCGGTCTTC. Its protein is CASSESGTPGSVF.